This TCR beta chain was profiled in a study of blood T cell repertoires in COVID-19. Profiling relied on immunoSEQ multiplex PCR, and the TCRdb table lists in-frame clones only, not all of them. The data contain tens of thousands of clones, over 65% of them singletons. The Seattle patients, enrolled during active infection, were followed longitudinally. The clonotype originates from a man in his 70s with COVID-19, enrolled during active disease. The sample taken for sequencing was peripheral blood.

The CDR3 loop is CASSPGDYGNTEAFF. The DNA for the CDR3 is TGTGCCAGTAGTCCGGGGGATTACGGGAACACTGAAGCTTTCTTT. The genes are TRBV19 and TRBJ1-1, with D possibly TRBD1 on 5 matching bases. Per the germline V gene, CDR1 is LNHDA and CDR2 is SQIVND (reference sequence). Between the trimmed V and J ends, which lost 5 bases and 1 base, there was a span of 14 bases. This CDR3 spans 15 amino acids.